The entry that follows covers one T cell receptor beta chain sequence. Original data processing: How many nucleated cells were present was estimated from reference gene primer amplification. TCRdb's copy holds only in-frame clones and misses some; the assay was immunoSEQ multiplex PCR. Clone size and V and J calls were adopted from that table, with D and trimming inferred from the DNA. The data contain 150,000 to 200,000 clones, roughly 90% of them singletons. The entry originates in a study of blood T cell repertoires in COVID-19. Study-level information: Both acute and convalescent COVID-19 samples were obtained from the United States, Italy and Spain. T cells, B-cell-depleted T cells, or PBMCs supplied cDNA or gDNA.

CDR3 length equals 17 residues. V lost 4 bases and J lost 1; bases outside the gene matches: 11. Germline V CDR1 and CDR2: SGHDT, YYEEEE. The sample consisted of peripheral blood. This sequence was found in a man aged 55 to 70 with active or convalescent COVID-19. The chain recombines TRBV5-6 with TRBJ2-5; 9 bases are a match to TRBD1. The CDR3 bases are TGTGCCAGCAGCCCCTGGACAGGGGAGGGTCTCCAAGAGACCCAGTACTTC. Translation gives CASSPWTGEGLQETQYF.